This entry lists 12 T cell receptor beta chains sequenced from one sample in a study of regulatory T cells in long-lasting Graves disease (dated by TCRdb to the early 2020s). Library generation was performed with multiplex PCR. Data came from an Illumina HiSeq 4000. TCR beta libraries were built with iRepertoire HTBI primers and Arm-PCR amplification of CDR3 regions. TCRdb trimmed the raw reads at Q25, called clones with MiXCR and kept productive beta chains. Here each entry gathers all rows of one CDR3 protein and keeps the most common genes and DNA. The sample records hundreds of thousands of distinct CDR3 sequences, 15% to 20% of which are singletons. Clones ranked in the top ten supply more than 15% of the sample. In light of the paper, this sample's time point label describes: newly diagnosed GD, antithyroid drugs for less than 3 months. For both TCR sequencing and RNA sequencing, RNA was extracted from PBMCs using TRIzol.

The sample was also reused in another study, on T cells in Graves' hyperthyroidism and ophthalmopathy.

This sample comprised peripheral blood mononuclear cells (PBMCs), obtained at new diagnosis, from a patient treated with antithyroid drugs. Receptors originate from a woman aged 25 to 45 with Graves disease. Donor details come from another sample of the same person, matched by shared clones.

CDR3 protein: CASSLAGTGVYNEQFF. The CDR3 DNA reads as TGCGCCAGCAGCTTGGCCGGGACAGGGGTCTACAATGAGCAGTTCTTC. This chain uses TRBV5-1 with TRBJ2-1; 10 positions agree with TRBD1. The CDR3 contains 16 residues. Trimming cost V 0 bases and J 3 bases; bases outside gene matches: 3. Per the germline V gene, CDR1 is SGHRS and CDR2 is YFSETQ.

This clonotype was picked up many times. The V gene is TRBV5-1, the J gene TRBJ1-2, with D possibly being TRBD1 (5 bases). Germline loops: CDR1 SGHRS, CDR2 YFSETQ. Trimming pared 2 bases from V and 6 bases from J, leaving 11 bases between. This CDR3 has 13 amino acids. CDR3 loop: CASSFPEGHGYTF. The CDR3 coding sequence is TGCGCCAGCAGCTTCCCAGAGGGACATGGCTACACCTTC.

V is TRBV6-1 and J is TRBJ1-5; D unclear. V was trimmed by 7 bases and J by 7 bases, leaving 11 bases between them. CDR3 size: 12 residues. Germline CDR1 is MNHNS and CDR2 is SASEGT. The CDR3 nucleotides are TGTGCCAGCAACCTAATGGGGCAGCCCCAGCATTTT. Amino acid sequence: CASNLMGQPQHF.

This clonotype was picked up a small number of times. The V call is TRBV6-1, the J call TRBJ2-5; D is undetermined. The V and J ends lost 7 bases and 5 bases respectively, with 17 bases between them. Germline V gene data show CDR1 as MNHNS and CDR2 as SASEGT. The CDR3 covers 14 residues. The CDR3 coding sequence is TGTGCCAGCACCCAGTCGGGTGGTGGCGAGACCCAGTACTTC. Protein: CASTQSGGGETQYF.

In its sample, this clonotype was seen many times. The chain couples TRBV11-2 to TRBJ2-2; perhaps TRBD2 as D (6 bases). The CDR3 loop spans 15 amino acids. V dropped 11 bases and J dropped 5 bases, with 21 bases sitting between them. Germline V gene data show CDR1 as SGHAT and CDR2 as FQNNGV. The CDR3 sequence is CAGVFSGAGTGELFF. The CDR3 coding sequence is TGTGCCGGAGTTTTTTCGGGAGCAGGGACCGGGGAGCTGTTTTTT.

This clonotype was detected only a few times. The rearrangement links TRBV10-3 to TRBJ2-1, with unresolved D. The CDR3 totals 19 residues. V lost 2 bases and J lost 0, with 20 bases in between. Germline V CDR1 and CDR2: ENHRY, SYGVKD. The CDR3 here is CAISEGQSAVTSSYNEQFF. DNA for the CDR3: TGTGCCATCAGTGAGGGGCAATCGGCTGTGACAAGCTCCTACAATGAGCAGTTCTTC.

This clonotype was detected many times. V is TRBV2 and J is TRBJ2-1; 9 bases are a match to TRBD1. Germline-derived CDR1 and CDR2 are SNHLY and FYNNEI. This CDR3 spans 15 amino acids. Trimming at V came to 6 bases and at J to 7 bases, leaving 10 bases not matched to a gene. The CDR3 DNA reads TGTGCCAGCAGGACGGACAGGGGCGGGGGAAATGAGCAGTTCTTC. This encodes CASRTDRGGGNEQFF.

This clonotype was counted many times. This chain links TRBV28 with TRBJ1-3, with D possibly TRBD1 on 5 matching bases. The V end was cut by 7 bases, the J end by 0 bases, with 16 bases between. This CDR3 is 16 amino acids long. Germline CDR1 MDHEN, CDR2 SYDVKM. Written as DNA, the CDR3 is TGTGCCAGCACCACCTTGGGGGGGGTCTCTGGAAACACCATATATTTT. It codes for CASTTLGGVSGNTIYF.

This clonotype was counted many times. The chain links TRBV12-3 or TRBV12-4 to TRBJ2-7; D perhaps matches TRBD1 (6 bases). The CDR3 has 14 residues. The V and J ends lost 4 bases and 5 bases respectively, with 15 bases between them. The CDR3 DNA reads TGTGCCAGCAGTTCGTACCTCACAGGGCACGAGCAGTACTTC. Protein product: CASSSYLTGHEQYF.

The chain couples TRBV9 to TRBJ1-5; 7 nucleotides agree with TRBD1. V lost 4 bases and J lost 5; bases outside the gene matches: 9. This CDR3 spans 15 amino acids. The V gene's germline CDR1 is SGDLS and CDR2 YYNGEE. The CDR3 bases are TGTGCCAGCAGCTTCAACGGGGACAGATATCAGCCCCAGCATTTT. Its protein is CASSFNGDRYQPQHF. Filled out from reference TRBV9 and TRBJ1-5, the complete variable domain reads DSGVTQTPKHLITATGQRVTLRCSPRSGDLSVYWYQQSLDQGLQFLIQYYNGEERAKGNILERFSAQQFPDLHSELNLSSLELGDSALYFCASSFNGDRYQPQHFGDGTRLSIL.

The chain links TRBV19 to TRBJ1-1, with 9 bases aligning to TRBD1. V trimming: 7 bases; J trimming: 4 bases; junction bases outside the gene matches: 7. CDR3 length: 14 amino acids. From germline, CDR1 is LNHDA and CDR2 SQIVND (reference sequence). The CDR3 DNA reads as TGTGCCAGTATCTCCCCGGACAGGGGCACTGAAGCTTTCTTT. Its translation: CASISPDRGTEAFF.

In nucleotides, the CDR3 is TGCGCCAGCAGCGCGGACCCTGCAGGGGCCTGGGGGACCCAGTACTTC. The encoded protein is CASSADPAGAWGTQYF. The V call is TRBV5-1, the J call TRBJ2-5, with D possibly being TRBD1 (6 bases). The germline gives CDR1 SGHRS, CDR2 YFSETQ. The CDR3 consists of 16 residues. V was shortened by 4 bases and J by 7 bases, with 23 bases between the two germline ends.